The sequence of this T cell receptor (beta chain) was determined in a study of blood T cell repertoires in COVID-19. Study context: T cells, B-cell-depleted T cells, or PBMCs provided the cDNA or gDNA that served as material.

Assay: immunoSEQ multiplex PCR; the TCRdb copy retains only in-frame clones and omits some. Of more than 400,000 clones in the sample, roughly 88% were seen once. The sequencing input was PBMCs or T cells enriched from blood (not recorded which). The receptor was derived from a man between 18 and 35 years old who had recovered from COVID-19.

The CDR3 here is CASSLVEEAGYTF. DNA for the CDR3: TGTGCCAGCAGCTTGGTGGAGGAGGCGGGCTACACCTTC. This sequence joins TRBV7-9 and TRBJ1-2; no firm D call. The CDR3 spans 13 residues. Looked up from germline, CDR1 is SEHNR and CDR2 is FQNEAQ (reference sequence). Trimming removed 3 bases at V and 8 bases at J, with 13 bases between.